The 4 T cell receptor beta chains below come from one sample, sequenced in a study of T cell repertoires in cytomegalovirus infection (dated by TCRdb to between 2017 and 2020). Instrument on record: Illumina HiSeq 1500. The raw public reads went through TCRdb reprocessing: fastp at Q25, MiXCR clone calling, in-frame beta chains kept. Merged by CDR3 protein, the rows form single entries marked with the most common genes and DNA. Counted in this sample were approximately 500,000 distinct CDR3 sequences; about 25% of them appeared once. About 13% of the sample rests with the top ten. The sample taken for sequencing was PBMCs. Receptors were obtained from a human donor in good health (CMV status not recorded). Some clones in this sample may be carry-over from other donors' samples.

This clonotype was counted ten times or more. This sequence joins TRBV7-6 and TRBJ1-1, with a weak D call TRBD1 (5 bases). Trimming removed 2 bases from V and 2 bases from J, with 21 bases in between. Germline V gene sequence: CDR1 SGHVS, CDR2 FNYEAQ. CDR3 length: 18 residues. In DNA, the CDR3 is TGTGCCAGCAGCTTATCCTCCATACCCCTCGACAGAAACACTGAAGCTTTCTTT. It translates to CASSLSSIPLDRNTEAFF.

This clonotype appeared a few times. This may arise from a read error, as a much more abundant clone is one base away. The chain links TRBV7-2 to TRBJ2-3; D might be TRBD2 (6 bases). Looked up from germline, CDR1 is SGHTA and CDR2 is FQGNSA. The CDR3 length is 13 residues. Trimming took off 5 bases at V and 2 bases at J, with 8 bases between the two ends. The CDR3: CASSRLDTDTQYF. In DNA form, the CDR3 reads TGTGCCAGCAGCAGACTAGACACAGATACGCAGTATTTT.

The chain is built from TRBV11-3 and TRBJ2-4; TRBD2 matches at 13 bases. Trimming cost V 2 bases and J 2 bases; bases outside gene matches: 12. In germline, CDR1 is SGHNT, CDR2 YENEEA. This CDR3 has 20 residues. CDR3 sequence reads: CASSLTLRLAGGQSKNIQYF. CDR3 bases: TGTGCCAGCAGCTTAACCCTCAGACTAGCGGGAGGCCAATCCAAAAACATTCAGTACTTC.

This clonotype was recorded only once. This chain connects TRBV20-1 to TRBJ2-1, with 12 positions matching TRBD2. Germline CDR1 and CDR2: DFQATT and SNEGSKA (reference sequence). The CDR3 consists of 15 residues. V was pared by 0 bases and J by 6 bases, with 3 bases of the junction left unmatched. The CDR3 nucleotides read TGCAGTGCTAGAGATTCGACTAGCGGGAGCAATGAGCAGTTCTTC. This sequence encodes CSARDSTSGSNEQFF.